The rows below give T cell receptor beta chains drawn from one sample of a study of control samples from healthy donors and cancer patients. Clones were read by immunoSEQ multiplex PCR, and TCRdb kept only the in-frame ones, dropping some. Of roughly 100,000 clones in the sample, roughly 92% are singletons; the top ten hold approximately 3%. The sequenced material came from blood. The receptor source for this set is a human donor in good health. The donor label of this sample is uncertain. Each CDR3 is given with its conserved first and last residue. A D gene is named only where the DNA matches it firmly. Some rows mark clone size as missing; the rest say once, few, many or name a class of expanded clone.

size,V,D,J,DNA,CDR3
-,TRBV24-1,TRBD1,TRBJ2-5,TGTGCCACCAGTGACGGGACAGGGAAAGAGACCCAGTACTTC,CATSDGTGKETQYF
-,TRBV27,-,TRBJ1-4,TGTGCCAGCAGTTTTGCTAGGACTAATGAAAAACTGTTTTTT,CASSFARTNEKLFF
-,TRBV10-3,TRBD2,TRBJ2-5,TGTGCCATCAGTGTGGCTAGCGGGGGGGTACAAGAGACCCAGTACTTC,CAISVASGGVQETQYF
once,TRBV5-1,TRBD2,TRBJ2-3,TGCGCCAGCAGCTTGGCTAGCGGGCGCACAGATACGCAGTATTTT,CASSLASGRTDTQYF
-,TRBV5-1,TRBD2,TRBJ2-3,TGCGCCAGCAGTAGTGGGAGCGGGGTCCGCACAGATACGCAGTATTTT,CASSSGSGVRTDTQYF
-,TRBV19,-,TRBJ2-3,TGTGCCAGTAGTATCGAGGGAGGCCCCTCTACGCAGTATTTT,CASSIEGGPSTQYF
-,TRBV14,-,TRBJ1-1,TGTGCCAGCAGCCAAGGGTTTATCGGGGAACCGGGCACTGAAGCTTTCTTT,CASSQGFIGEPGTEAFF
-,TRBV11-2,TRBD1,TRBJ1-2,TGTGCCAGCAGCTCACAGGGGTCTGCTAACTATGGCTACACCTTC,CASSSQGSANYGYTF
-,TRBV9,-,TRBJ2-1,TGTGCCAGCAGCCGCCTGGGGGATGAGCAGTTCTTC,CASSRLGDEQFF
once,TRBV4-1,-,TRBJ1-2,TGCGCCAGCAGCCCCCGGACCGGTAACTATGGCTACACCTTC,CASSPRTGNYGYTF
-,TRBV29-1,TRBD1,TRBJ2-1,TGCAGCGTTGTCCTCCAGGGGGCACGGAATGAGCAGTTCTTC,CSVVLQGARNEQFF
-,TRBV12-5,TRBD2,TRBJ2-2,TGTGCTAGTGGCGGGACTAGCGGGGGGACCACCGGGGAGCTGTTTTTT,CASGGTSGGTTGELFF
-,TRBV30,-,TRBJ1-1,TGTGCCTGGAGTTTGGGGAGTGACGAGTCTGAAGCTTTCTTT,CAWSLGSDESEAFF
-,TRBV3-1/TRBV3-2,TRBD1,TRBJ2-1,TGTGCCAGCACCCATGACAGGGGTTACAATGAGCAGTTCTTC,CASTHDRGYNEQFF
-,TRBV9,TRBD1,TRBJ1-6,TGTGCCAGCAGCGCCCAGGGGGCCGGTTCACCCCTCCACTTT,CASSAQGAGSPLHF
-,TRBV5-1,TRBD1,TRBJ2-3,TGCGCCAGCAGCCTGGACAGGGCCACAGATACGCAGTATTTT,CASSLDRATDTQYF
-,TRBV19,-,TRBJ1-3,TGTGCCAGTAGTATAGGGAACGGAAACACCATATATTTT,CASSIGNGNTIYF
-,TRBV6-6,TRBD2,TRBJ2-1,TGTGCCAGCACGTCCGGGACTAGGGTCAATGAGCAGTTCTTC,CASTSGTRVNEQFF
-,TRBV19,-,TRBJ2-6,TGTGCCAGTAGTGGTCCGGAGGCCGGGGCCAACGTCCTGACTTTC,CASSGPEAGANVLTF
-,TRBV6-6,-,TRBJ2-1,TGTGCCAGCAGTTACTCAGTCGGGAGCGGCTACAATGAGCAGTTCTTC,CASSYSVGSGYNEQFF
once,TRBV24-1,-,TRBJ2-1,TGTGCCACCAGTGATCCCTCGGACAGCTCCGGGGGAATGATCTACAATGAGCAGTTCTTC,CATSDPSDSSGGMIYNEQFF
-,TRBV29-1,TRBD1,TRBJ1-1,TGCAGCGCCCTCGGGGACAGGAACACTGAAGCTTTCTTT,CSALGDRNTEAFF
-,TRBV3-1/TRBV3-2,-,TRBJ1-6,TGTGCCAGCAGCCAGATTAGTAATTCACCCCTCCACTTT,CASSQISNSPLHF
-,TRBV3-1/TRBV3-2,TRBD1,TRBJ1-1,TGTGCCAGCAGCCAATCGGACAGGGGTGCTGAAGCTTTCTTT,CASSQSDRGAEAFF
few,TRBV10-2,-,TRBJ1-4,TGCGCCAGCAGTGGTGTCGATAATGAAAAACTGTTTTTT,CASSGVDNEKLFF
-,TRBV12-5,-,TRBJ2-1,TGTGCTAGTGGTTTGGTACGCGGCGGGGCCCCCTTAAATGAGCAGTTCTTC,CASGLVRGGAPLNEQFF
-,TRBV11-2,-,TRBJ1-5,TGTGCCAGCAGCCTGGACAGACCAAATCAGCCCCAGCATTTT,CASSLDRPNQPQHF
-,TRBV15,-,TRBJ1-5,TGTGCCACCAGCCCTCAGGGAGTCCAGCCCCAGCATTTT,CATSPQGVQPQHF
few,TRBV5-6,TRBD1,TRBJ1-5,TGTGCCAGCAGCGCTCTAGACAGGGTGGATCAGCCCCAGCATTTT,CASSALDRVDQPQHF
-,TRBV10-3,-,TRBJ1-6,TGTGCCATCAGTGAGTCAATCGAGAATTCACCCCTCCACTTT,CAISESIENSPLHF
-,TRBV9,-,TRBJ2-5,TGTGCCAGCAGCCAAAATCTAGCGCAGGGGACCCAGTACTTC,CASSQNLAQGTQYF
-,TRBV9,-,TRBJ1-1,TGTGCCAGCAGCTCGACCCAGGACCTGAACACTGAAGCTTTCTTT,CASSSTQDLNTEAFF
-,TRBV5-4,-,TRBJ2-3,TGTGCCAGCAGCTTGGAGGAAGATACGCAGTATTTT,CASSLEEDTQYF
few,TRBV4-2,TRBD2,TRBJ2-5,TGTGCCAGCAGCCCCCGGGACTACGAGACCCAGTACTTC,CASSPRDYETQYF
-,TRBV3-1/TRBV3-2,-,TRBJ2-3,TGTGCCAGCAGCCAAGTCGGAAATACGCAGTATTTT,CASSQVGNTQYF
-,TRBV12-5,TRBD2,TRBJ2-3,TGTGCTAGTGGTCCGGGACTAGCGGGGGTCACAGATACGCAGTATTTT,CASGPGLAGVTDTQYF
-,TRBV29-1,TRBD1,TRBJ1-3,TGCAGCGTCCGGGACAGGGGGCCGGGAAACACCATATATTTT,CSVRDRGPGNTIYF
once,TRBV7-3,TRBD2,TRBJ2-1,TGTGCCAGCAGCCGAACGGGGGGTGTAGGGGAGAGCTCCTACAATGAGCAGTTCTTC,CASSRTGGVGESSYNEQFF
-,TRBV10-3,TRBD2,TRBJ2-1,TGTGCCACAAGCGGGGGATCCTACAATGAGCAGTTCTTC,CATSGGSYNEQFF
-,TRBV9,TRBD1,TRBJ1-1,TGTGCCAGCAGCGAGGCCGGGACAGGGAGCACTGAAGCTTTCTTT,CASSEAGTGSTEAFF
-,TRBV2,-,TRBJ1-1,TGTGCCAGCAGTGATGTCAGGGTCACTGAAGCTTTCTTT,CASSDVRVTEAFF
-,TRBV10-3,TRBD1,TRBJ2-2,TGTGCCATCAGTGAAGGGACAGGGTTCACCGGGGAGCTGTTTTTT,CAISEGTGFTGELFF
-,TRBV5-8,-,TRBJ2-5,TGTGCCAGCAGCTTTCAACAGGGAAAGGAGACCCAGTACTTC,CASSFQQGKETQYF
-,TRBV4-3,-,TRBJ1-3,TGCGCCAGCAGCCAAGGGAAAAGCTCTGGAAACACCATATATTTT,CASSQGKSSGNTIYF
-,TRBV6-1,-,TRBJ2-3,TGTGCCAGCAGTGAAGCGGGAACAGGACCCACAGATACGCAGTATTTT,CASSEAGTGPTDTQYF
-,TRBV6-1,-,TRBJ2-1,TGTGCCAGCAGTGAAGAAGGGCTAGCGTTTTTGAATGAGCAGTTCTTC,CASSEEGLAFLNEQFF
-,TRBV5-6,-,TRBJ2-3,TGTGCCAGCAGCCGGGGAGGGGGACGTGATACGCAGTATTTT,CASSRGGGRDTQYF
-,TRBV11-2,-,TRBJ1-1,TGTGCCAGCAGCCGTCTGGGGCCCGACACAGCTGAAGCTTTCTTT,CASSRLGPDTAEAFF
-,TRBV5-1,-,TRBJ2-5,TGCGCCAGCAGCTTGTTGGCGGGCCGGGAGACCCAGTACTTC,CASSLLAGRETQYF
-,TRBV7-8,TRBD2,TRBJ2-7,TGTGCCAGCAGCTTGGGACTAGGTTACGAGCAGTACTTC,CASSLGLGYEQYF
-,TRBV4-2,-,TRBJ1-2,TGTGCCAGCAGCACGCGGGACTCGGGGGTTTTCCCTGGCTACACCTTC,CASSTRDSGVFPGYTF
-,TRBV28,TRBD1,TRBJ2-1,TGTGCCAGCAGTTCGACGCGGGGCGGACAGGGTAGGAATGAGCAGTTCTTC,CASSSTRGGQGRNEQFF
-,TRBV18,-,TRBJ1-1,TGTGCCAGCTCACTCGGACACGAGGCTGAAGCTTTCTTT,CASSLGHEAEAFF
-,TRBV15,-,TRBJ2-1,TGTGCCACCAGCCCGCTCCCGTCGAGCTCCTACAATGAGCAGTTCTTC,CATSPLPSSSYNEQFF
-,TRBV6-2/TRBV6-3,-,TRBJ2-1,TGTGCCAGCAGCCGACTAGAATACAATGAGCAGTTCTTC,CASSRLEYNEQFF
-,TRBV20-1,-,TRBJ2-7,TGCAGTGCTAGTAAAGGGAGCTACGAGCAGTACTTC,CSASKGSYEQYF
-,TRBV24-1,TRBD1,TRBJ2-2,TGTGCCACCAGTGACCGACAGGGGAGAAGCACCGGGGAGCTGTTTTTT,CATSDRQGRSTGELFF
-,TRBV24-1,TRBD1,TRBJ2-2,TGTGCCACCAGAAAAGACAGGGCCGGGGAGCTGTTTTTT,CATRKDRAGELFF
-,TRBV7-8,-,TRBJ2-3,TGTGCCAGCGGTTCGACGGGGACGGCCCGGGGGGATACGCAGTATTTT,CASGSTGTARGDTQYF
-,TRBV5-1,TRBD1,TRBJ2-3,TGCGCCAGCAGGGTAGGTCCGGGACAGGGAACAGATACGCAGTATTTT,CASRVGPGQGTDTQYF